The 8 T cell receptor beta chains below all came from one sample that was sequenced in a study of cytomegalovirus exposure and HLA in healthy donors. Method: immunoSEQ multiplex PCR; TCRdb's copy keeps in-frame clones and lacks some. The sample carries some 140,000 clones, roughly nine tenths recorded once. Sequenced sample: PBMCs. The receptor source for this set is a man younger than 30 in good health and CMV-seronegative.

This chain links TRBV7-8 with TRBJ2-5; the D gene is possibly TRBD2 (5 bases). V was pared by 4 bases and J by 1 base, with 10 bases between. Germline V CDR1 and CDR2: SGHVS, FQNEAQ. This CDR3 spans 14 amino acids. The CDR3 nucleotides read TGTGCCAGCAGCTCACGACTACCCCAAGAGACCCAGTACTTC. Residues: CASSSRLPQETQYF.

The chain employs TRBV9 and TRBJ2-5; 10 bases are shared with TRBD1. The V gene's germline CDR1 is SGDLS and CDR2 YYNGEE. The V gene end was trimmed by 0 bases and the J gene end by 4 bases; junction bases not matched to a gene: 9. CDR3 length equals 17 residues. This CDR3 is CASSVEGDRGRVETQYF. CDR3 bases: TGTGCCAGCAGCGTAGAAGGAGACAGGGGGCGCGTAGAGACCCAGTACTTC. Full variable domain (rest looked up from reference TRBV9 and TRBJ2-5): DSGVTQTPKHLITATGQRVTLRCSPRSGDLSVYWYQQSLDQGLQFLIQYYNGEERAKGNILERFSAQQFPDLHSELNLSSLELGDSALYFCASSVEGDRGRVETQYFGPGTRLLVL.

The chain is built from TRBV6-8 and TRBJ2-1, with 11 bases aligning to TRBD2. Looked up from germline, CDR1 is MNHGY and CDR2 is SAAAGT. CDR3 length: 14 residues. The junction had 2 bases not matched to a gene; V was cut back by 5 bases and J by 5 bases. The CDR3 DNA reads TGTGCCAGCAGTCCTAGCGGGGGGCACAATGAGCAGTTCTTC. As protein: CASSPSGGHNEQFF.

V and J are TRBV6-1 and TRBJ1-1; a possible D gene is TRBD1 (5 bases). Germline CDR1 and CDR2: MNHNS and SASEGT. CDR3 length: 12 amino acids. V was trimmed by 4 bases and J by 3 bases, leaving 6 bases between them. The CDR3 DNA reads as TGTGCCAGCAGTGCAGGGTACACTGAAGCTTTCTTT. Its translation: CASSAGYTEAFF.

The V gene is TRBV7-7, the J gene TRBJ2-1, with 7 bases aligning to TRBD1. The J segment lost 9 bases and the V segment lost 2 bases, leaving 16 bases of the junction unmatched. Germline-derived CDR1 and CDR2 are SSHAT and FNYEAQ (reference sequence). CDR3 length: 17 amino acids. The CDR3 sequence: CASSLTGAKGRVTEQFF. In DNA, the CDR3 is TGTGCCAGCAGCTTAACAGGGGCCAAGGGCAGGGTCACTGAGCAGTTCTTC.

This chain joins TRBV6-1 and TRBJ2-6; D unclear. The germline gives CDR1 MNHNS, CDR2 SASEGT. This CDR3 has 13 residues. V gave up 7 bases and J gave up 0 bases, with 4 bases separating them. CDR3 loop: CASTPSGANVLTF. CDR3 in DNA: TGTGCCAGCACTCCCTCTGGGGCCAACGTCCTGACTTTC.

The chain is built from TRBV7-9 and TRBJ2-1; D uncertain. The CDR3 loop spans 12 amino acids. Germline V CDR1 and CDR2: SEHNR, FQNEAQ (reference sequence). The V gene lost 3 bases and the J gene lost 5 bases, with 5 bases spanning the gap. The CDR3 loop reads CASSFGDNEQFF. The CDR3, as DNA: TGTGCCAGCAGCTTCGGAGACAATGAGCAGTTCTTC.

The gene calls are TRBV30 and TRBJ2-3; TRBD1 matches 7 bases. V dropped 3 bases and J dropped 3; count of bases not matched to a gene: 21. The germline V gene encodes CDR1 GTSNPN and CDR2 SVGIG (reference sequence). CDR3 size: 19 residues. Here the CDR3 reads CAWRRSGTALGWATDTQYF. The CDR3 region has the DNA TGTGCCTGGAGACGATCTGGGACAGCTCTCGGATGGGCAACAGATACGCAGTATTTT.